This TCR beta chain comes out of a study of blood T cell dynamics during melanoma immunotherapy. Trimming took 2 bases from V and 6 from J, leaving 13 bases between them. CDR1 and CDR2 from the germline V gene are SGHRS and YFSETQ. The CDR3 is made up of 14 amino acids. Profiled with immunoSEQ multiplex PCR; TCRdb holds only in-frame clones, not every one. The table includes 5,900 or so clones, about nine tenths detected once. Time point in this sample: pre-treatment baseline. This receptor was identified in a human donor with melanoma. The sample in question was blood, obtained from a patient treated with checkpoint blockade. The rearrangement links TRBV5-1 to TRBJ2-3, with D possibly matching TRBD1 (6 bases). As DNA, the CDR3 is TGCGCCAGCAGCTTAAACAGGGCTGGGGATACGCAGTATTTT. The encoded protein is CASSLNRAGDTQYF.